One sample yielded the 19 T cell receptor beta chains listed below, sequenced in a study of cytomegalovirus exposure and HLA in healthy donors. Libraries were prepared by immunoSEQ multiplex PCR; TCRdb keeps only in-frame clonotypes and omits some of them. The sample includes 100,000 to 150,000 clones, approximately 95% of them seen just once. Sequencing used PBMCs. The source is a man aged 18 to 30 in good health and CMV-seronegative.

The chain links TRBV9 to TRBJ2-1; the D is unclear. CDR1 is SGDLS and CDR2 is YYNGEE in the germline V gene. This CDR3 region has 14 residues. Trimming stripped 2 bases from V and 7 bases from J, with 13 bases between. As DNA, the CDR3 is TGTGCCAGCAGCGTGGCTACGACTTGGAATGAGCAGTTCTTC. Translated, it gives CASSVATTWNEQFF. The whole variable domain, filled in from reference TRBV9 and TRBJ2-1, reads DSGVTQTPKHLITATGQRVTLRCSPRSGDLSVYWYQQSLDQGLQFLIQYYNGEERAKGNILERFSAQQFPDLHSELNLSSLELGDSALYFCASSVATTWNEQFFGPGTRLTVL.

This chain uses TRBV6-5 with TRBJ1-3; possibly TRBD1 for D (6 bases). Trimming stripped 6 bases from V and 3 bases from J, with 15 bases between. The CDR3 runs to 15 residues. Germline V CDR1 and CDR2: MNHEY, SVGAGI. CDR3 bases: TGTGCCAGCAGCCTAACAGGGAGAGGTGGAAACACCATATATTTT. This sequence encodes CASSLTGRGGNTIYF.

The CDR3 loop reads CASSPDPGQTRYGYTF. The CDR3 region has the DNA TGTGCCAGCAGCCCGGACCCCGGACAGACCCGCTATGGCTACACCTTC. The chain is built from TRBV5-6 and TRBJ1-2, with a tentative D call TRBD1 (6 bases). V was pared by 4 bases and J by 4 bases, with 20 bases between. The CDR3 totals 16 residues. Germline V gives CDR1 SGHDT, CDR2 YYEEEE.

This sequence joins TRBV28 and TRBJ1-4, with D possibly TRBD1 on 5 matching bases. Germline loops: CDR1 MDHEN, CDR2 SYDVKM. This CDR3 contains 18 residues. The ends were cut back, 4 bases at V and 0 bases at J, with 18 bases in the middle. CDR3 nucleotide sequence: TGTGCCAGCAGTTCGACAGCTTTTGAAGCTGCAACTAATGAAAAACTGTTTTTT. This translates into CASSSTAFEAATNEKLFF. The variable domain in full, with the rest retrieved from reference TRBV28 and TRBJ1-4, is DVKVTQSSRYLVKRTGEKVFLECVQDMDHENMFWYRQDPGLGLRLIYFSYDVKMKEKGDIPEGYSVSREKKERFSLILESASTNQTSMYLCASSSTAFEAATNEKLFFGSGTQLSVL.

This chain uses TRBV11-2 with TRBJ1-2, with 7 bases matching TRBD1. The CDR3 runs to 15 residues. V was clipped by 0 bases and J by 6 bases; unmatched bases: 7. Germline V lookup: CDR1 SGHAT, CDR2 FQNNGV. CDR3 in amino acids: CASSLDVRGIDGYTF. The CDR3 DNA follows: TGTGCCAGCAGCTTAGATGTCAGGGGGATTGATGGCTACACCTTC.

This clone was counted once. The chain employs TRBV27 and TRBJ2-7; the D is unclear. V gave up 3 bases and J gave up 4 bases, with 10 bases separating them. This CDR3 has 13 residues. Germline V lookup: CDR1 MNHEY, CDR2 SMNVEV (reference sequence). The CDR3 region has the DNA TGTGCCAGCAGTTTCGCGGTGCGATACGAGCAGTACTTC. Protein sequence: CASSFAVRYEQYF.

V gene TRBV29-1 combines with J gene TRBJ2-2; a weak D match, TRBD1 (8 bases). The V and J ends lost 7 bases and 4 bases respectively, with 13 bases between them. The CDR3 runs 13 residues. Per germline, CDR1 SQVTM and CDR2 ANQGSEA. The CDR3 is CSGNRGGTGELFF. The CDR3 region has the DNA TGCAGCGGGAACAGGGGGGGCACCGGGGAGCTGTTTTTT.

V usage is TRBV5-4 and J usage is TRBJ1-1; no reliable D call. This CDR3 is built from 15 residues. Germline-derived CDR1 and CDR2 are SGHNT and YYREEE (reference sequence). The V end lost 2 bases, the J end lost 1 base, and 12 bases lay between the germline ends. CDR3 region: CASSFGLHKNTEAFF. The CDR3, as DNA: TGTGCCAGCAGCTTTGGACTGCACAAGAACACTGAAGCTTTCTTT.

The gene calls are TRBV9 and TRBJ2-3, with D hard to call. The germline CDR1 and CDR2 sequences are SGDLS and YYNGEE. The ends were cut back, 4 bases at V and 1 base at J, with 10 bases in the middle. This CDR3 has 14 amino acids. The CDR3 spells CASSPIIGTDTQYF. Written as DNA, the CDR3 is TGTGCCAGCAGCCCTATAATTGGCACAGATACGCAGTATTTT.

The chain has TRBV28 and TRBJ1-5; the D is unclear. The CDR3 is made up of 12 amino acids. CDR1 is MDHEN, CDR2 SYDVKM, per germline. Trimming took 7 bases from V and 4 from J, leaving 8 bases between them. The CDR3 DNA sequence: TGTGCCAGCATTGGAGGGAATCAGCCCCAGCATTTT. It is translated as CASIGGNQPQHF.

This chain links TRBV28 with TRBJ1-1, with 11 bases matching TRBD1. There are 16 residues in the CDR3. Germline V gene sequence: CDR1 MDHEN, CDR2 SYDVKM. V was clipped by 2 bases and J by 6 bases; unmatched bases: 8. The CDR3 DNA follows: TGTGCCAGCAGTTTACATCCCGGGACAGGGGGGGCTGAAGCTTTCTTT. Amino acids: CASSLHPGTGGAEAFF.

V and J are TRBV5-4 and TRBJ1-1; 8 bases map to TRBD1. The CDR3 has 14 residues. Germline V CDR1 and CDR2: SGHNT, YYREEE (reference sequence). With 1 base clipped from V and 6 bases from J, the junction kept 5 bases outside the gene matches. The CDR3 is CASSLHQGAAEAFF. Here the CDR3 DNA reads TGTGCCAGCAGCTTGCATCAGGGGGCTGCTGAAGCTTTCTTT.

This clone was counted only a few times. The gene calls are TRBV15 and TRBJ2-3; D is ambiguous. CDR1 is LNHNV and CDR2 is YYDKDF in the germline V gene (reference sequence). This CDR3 comprises 15 residues. V lost 0 bases and J lost 0, with 7 bases in between. The CDR3 reads CATSREVASTDTQYF. CDR3 DNA sequence: TGTGCCACCAGCAGAGAAGTAGCTAGCACAGATACGCAGTATTTT. The full variable domain, its missing parts supplied by reference TRBV15 and TRBJ2-3, is DAMVIQNPRYQVTQFGKPVTLSCSQTLNHNVMYWYQQKSSQAPKLLFHYYDKDFNNEADTPDNFQSRRPNTSFCFLDIRSPGLGDTAMYLCATSREVASTDTQYFGPGTRLTVL.

A single count supports this clone. The V and J genes are TRBV9 and TRBJ1-1, with D maybe TRBD1 (5 bases). In germline, CDR1 is SGDLS, CDR2 YYNGEE. The CDR3 runs 13 residues. With 3 bases removed from V and 4 bases from J, the gap between germline ends came to 10 bases. This CDR3 reads CASSAGVGTEAFF. CDR3 in DNA: TGTGCCAGCAGCGCGGGGGTAGGCACTGAAGCTTTCTTT.

The chain carries TRBV9 and TRBJ2-7; 11 nucleotides align to TRBD2. This CDR3 contains 16 residues. V trimming: 3 bases; J trimming: 4 bases; junction bases outside the gene matches: 9. Germline V lookup: CDR1 SGDLS, CDR2 YYNGEE. The CDR3 coding sequence is TGTGCCAGCAGCGCAGGCGGGACTAGCGGTCTTTACGAGCAGTACTTC. It yields the protein CASSAGGTSGLYEQYF.

The chain joins TRBV29-1 to TRBJ1-1; D call uncertain. V was shortened by 7 bases and J by 4 bases, with 16 bases between the two germline ends. This CDR3 has 13 residues. Germline lookup yields CDR1 SQVTM and CDR2 ANQGSEA. The CDR3 DNA reads as TGCAGCGCTACCCTGAGTGTACGCACTGAAGCTTTCTTT. This sequence encodes CSATLSVRTEAFF. Combining the CDR3 with reference TRBV29-1 and TRBJ1-1 gives the whole variable domain SAVISQKPSRDICQRGTSLTIQCQVDSQVTMMFWYRQQPGQSLTLIATANQGSEATYESGFVIDKFPISRPNLTFSTLTVSNMSPEDSSIYLCSATLSVRTEAFFGQGTRLTVV.

This clone was found a few times. The chain has TRBV9 and TRBJ2-1, with 8 bases aligning to TRBD2. Losses at the gene ends were 0 bases for V and 4 bases for J; bases not matched to a gene: 3. Germline CDR1 reads SGDLS; CDR2 reads YYNGEE. This CDR3 comprises 15 residues. CDR3 region: CASSVGLAIYNEQFF. In DNA form, the CDR3 reads TGTGCCAGCAGCGTAGGACTAGCGATTTACAATGAGCAGTTCTTC.

The gene calls are TRBV5-8 and TRBJ2-3, with 9 nucleotides matching TRBD2. This CDR3 is built from 16 residues. Germline V lookup: CDR1 SGHTS, CDR2 YDEGEE. V was clipped by 4 bases and J by 5 bases; unmatched bases: 11. The CDR3 DNA follows: TGTGCCAGCAGCCCCACCGAGACTAGCGGAGTAGATACGCAGTATTTT. This encodes CASSPTETSGVDTQYF.

The gene calls are TRBV7-2 and TRBJ1-4, with 7 bases that match TRBD1. The length of the CDR3 is 12 residues. V was clipped by 1 base and J by 13 bases; unmatched bases: 3. Per the germline V gene, CDR1 is SGHTA and CDR2 is FQGNSA. In nucleotides, the CDR3 is TGTGCCAGCAGCTTAGACAGGGGAGGACTGTTTTTT. It translates to CASSLDRGGLFF.